A selection of T cell receptor beta chains follows, all from one sample in a study of T cell repertoires in cytomegalovirus infection. TCRdb fed the reads into MiXCR, producing one record per CDR3 protein. The sample comprises 570,000 or so distinct CDR3 sequences, under 45% of which are singletons, and around 48% rests with the top ten. No cognate antigen is known for these TCRs. Source: cultured PBMCs, taken from culture after CMV antigen stimulation. The receptors originated from a human donor in good health (CMV status not recorded). Some clones in this sample may be carry-over from other donors' samples. Each CDR3 is given with its conserved first and last residue. A D gene is named only where the DNA matches it firmly. For some rows the clone size is stated as once, few or many, or as a class when expanded; others skip it.

TRBJ2-5 TRBD2 TRBV4-3 . TGCGCCAGCAGCCAATCCGCGTCAGAAGCGGGACCTCAAGAGACCCAGTACTTC CASSQSASEAGPQETQYF
TRBJ2-1 . TRBV7-2 . TGTGCCAGCAGCTTTAAGGGGGGGGGGACGGAGCAGTTCTTC CASSFKGGGTEQFF
TRBJ1-1 . TRBV4-3 . TGCGCCAGCAGCCAAGACCACTTTTTGGCTCGGCGCACTGAAGCTTTCTTT CASSQDHFLARRTEAFF
TRBJ1-1 . TRBV9 . TGTGCCAGCAGAGCCCTGAGGGATTTTTTGAACACTGAAGCTTTCTTT CASRALRDFLNTEAFF
TRBJ2-1 . TRBV4-1 . TGCGCCAGCAGTGGGGCTTGGTACAATGAGCAGTTCTTC CASSGAWYNEQFF
TRBJ2-6 TRBD1 TRBV7-9 . TGTGCCAGCAGCTCGTTTTCGGACAGGGTGGTAGGTGGGGCCAACGTCCTGACTTTC CASSSFSDRVVGGANVLTF
TRBJ2-2 . TRBV12-5 . TGTGCTGGGGGCCCCAGGCTGTTTTTT CAGGPRLFF
TRBJ1-1 . TRBV7-8 . TGTGCCAGCAGCTTAGGACGCCCGGGGGTCAACACTGAAGCTTTCTTT CASSLGRPGVNTEAFF
TRBJ2-6 TRBD1 TRBV6-5 . TGTGCCAGCAGTTACATCGCGGGGTTTGTGGCTGGACAGGGCGTTGGGGCCAACGTCCTGACTTTC CASSYIAGFVAGQGVGANVLTF
TRBJ2-1 TRBD2 TRBV27 . TGTGCCAGCAGTCCCGGACTAGCAGACAGACACAATGAGCAGTTCTTC CASSPGLADRHNEQFF
TRBJ2-5 . TRBV29-1 . TGCAGCGTTTGGAGGGCCCAAGAGACCCAGTACTTC CSVWRAQETQYF
TRBJ1-1 TRBD1 TRBV7-4 . TGTGCCAGCAGCTCCTCCGGAGGGGGCAGCACTGAAGCTTTCTTT CASSSSGGGSTEAFF
TRBJ1-2 TRBD1 TRBV11-2 few TGTGCCAGCAGCCAAGGGGGACAGGGCCGTCTCTATGGCTACACCTTC CASSQGGQGRLYGYTF
TRBJ1-2 TRBD1 TRBV6-5 few TGTGCCAGCAGAAGACAGGGGGCAAATAACTATGGCTACACCTTC CASRRQGANNYGYTF
TRBJ1-6 . TRBV7-8 few TGTGCCAGCAGCTTAAGTGCAGAATATAATTCACCCCTCCACTTT CASSLSAEYNSPLHF
TRBJ2-1 . TRBV12-3/TRBV12-4 . TGTGCCAGCAGTGTATCCGGGACCCTAAATGAGCAGTTCTTC CASSVSGTLNEQFF
TRBJ2-7 . TRBV6-5 . TGTGCCAGCAGTTACCGCGAGGGGTGGTACGAGCAGTACTTC CASSYREGWYEQYF
TRBJ1-5 . TRBV7-8 . TGTGCCAGCAGCTTATACGGGGGTACAGGGCGTCAGCCCCAGCATTTT CASSLYGGTGRQPQHF
TRBJ2-5 . TRBV3-1 . TGTGCCAGCAGCCAAGAGGGATTCGGTGGAGAGACCCAGTACTTC CASSQEGFGGETQYF
TRBJ1-5 . TRBV7-9 . TGTGCCAGCAGCTTAGGGACGAATCTTGGTCAGCCCCAGCATTTT CASSLGTNLGQPQHF
TRBJ1-4 . TRBV4-2 . TGTGCCAGCAGCCAGAATCGGGGGGTGGCTAATGAAAAACTGTTTTTT CASSQNRGVANEKLFF
TRBJ2-2 TRBD2 TRBV11-3 . TGTGCCAGCAGCTCCCGACTAGCGGGGTCAGTCGGGGAGCTGTTTTTT CASSSRLAGSVGELFF
TRBJ2-5 TRBD1 TRBV7-4 . TGTGCCAGCAGCTTAGGGCAGGGGGCGACCGAGACCCAGTACTTC CASSLGQGATETQYF
TRBJ1-6 . TRBV12-3/TRBV12-4 few TGTGCCAGCGGGGGCGGGGTCCCATATAATTCACCCCTCCACTTT CASGGGVPYNSPLHF
TRBJ2-6 . TRBV12-5 . TGTGCTAGTGGTTTGGTAAAGGACTCTGGGGCCAACGTCCTGACTTTC CASGLVKDSGANVLTF
TRBJ2-1 . TRBV24-1 . TGTGCCACCAGTGATTATACCTACAATGAGCAGTTCTTC CATSDYTYNEQFF
TRBJ1-3 . TRBV12-3/TRBV12-4 . TGTGCCAGCAGTATCAAGGGCTCTGGAAACACCATATATTTT CASSIKGSGNTIYF
TRBJ1-2 TRBD1 TRBV12-5 . TGTGCTAGGGGGAAGACAGGGGTCGCGTATGGCTACACCTTC CARGKTGVAYGYTF
TRBJ1-5 TRBD1 TRBV4-1 . TGCGCCAGCAGCCAGGACAGGGCAATTCAGCCCCAGCATTTT CASSQDRAIQPQHF
TRBJ2-3 TRBD2 TRBV28 . TGTGCCAGCAGTTTCGCTTGGACTAGCGGTAGCACAGATACGCAGTATTTT CASSFAWTSGSTDTQYF
TRBJ2-3 . TRBV7-2 few TGTGCCAGCAGCTCGTTTACCGCAGATACGCAGTATTTT CASSSFTADTQYF
TRBJ2-3 TRBD2 TRBV2 . TGTGCCAGACGGGTGGGTTCGGGACTAGCGGGGACGTACACAGATACGCAGTATTTT CARRVGSGLAGTYTDTQYF
TRBJ2-7 . TRBV4-2 . TGTGCCAGCAGCCAAGGTAGGGGGTGGAGTGGTGGCTCCTACGAGCAGTACTTC CASSQGRGWSGGSYEQYF
TRBJ1-1 TRBD1 TRBV4-3 few TGCGCCAGCAGCCAACAACAGGGGGAAAAAGCTTTCTTT CASSQQQGEKAFF
TRBJ1-1 . TRBV18 . TGTGCCAGCTCACCAGTTTACGGGAACACTGAAGCTTTCTTT CASSPVYGNTEAFF
TRBJ1-2 . TRBV12-3/TRBV12-4 . TGTGCCAGCAGTTATAGTGTCAAGGACTATGGCTACACCTTC CASSYSVKDYGYTF
TRBJ2-7 . TRBV20-1 . TGCAGTGCTCCCAAGACCGGGACCAAAATCTACGAGCAGTACTTC CSAPKTGTKIYEQYF
TRBJ1-6 . TRBV12-3/TRBV12-4 . TGTGCCAGCAGTTTAGAAGGGTTCAGCTCCTATAATTCACCCCTCCACTTT CASSLEGFSSYNSPLHF
TRBJ2-2 . TRBV19 few TGTGCCAGTCGAACAGGCAACGCGAACACCGGGGAGCTGTTTTTT CASRTGNANTGELFF
TRBJ2-3 . TRBV20-1 . TGCAGTGCTAGACCCGTAATCGGGACAGATACGCAGTATTTT CSARPVIGTDTQYF